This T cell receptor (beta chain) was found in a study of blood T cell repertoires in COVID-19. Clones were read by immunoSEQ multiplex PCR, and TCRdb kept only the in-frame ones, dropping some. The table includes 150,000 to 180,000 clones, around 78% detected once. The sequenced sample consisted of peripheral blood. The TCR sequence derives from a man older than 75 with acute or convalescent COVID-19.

The DNA of the CDR3 is TGCAGCGCTGCACAGGGCTGGGGGTATGGCTACACCTTC. Translation: CSAAQGWGYGYTF. The chain joins TRBV29-1 to TRBJ1-2; possible D gene TRBD1, 6 bases. Between the trimmed V and J ends, which lost 7 bases and 5 bases, there was a span of 17 bases. Germline V CDR1 and CDR2: SQVTM, ANQGSEA. This CDR3 has 13 residues.